The 9 T cell receptor beta chains in this list originate from one sample, sequenced in a study of cytomegalovirus exposure and HLA in healthy donors. The PCR made use of 60 Vbeta and 13 Jbeta primers. TCRdb's copy holds only in-frame clones and misses some; the assay was immunoSEQ multiplex PCR. In total, the table holds some 21,000 clones. The sequenced material came from PBMCs. These receptors were obtained from a man in his fifties or sixties in good health and CMV-seropositive.

The chain joins TRBV5-6 to TRBJ2-1; a possible D gene is TRBD2 (5 bases). The germline V gene has CDR1 SGHDT and CDR2 YYEEEE. The V end lost 5 bases, the J end lost 8 bases, and 8 bases lay between the germline ends. The length of the CDR3 is 11 residues. CDR3 in amino acids: CASRTADEQFF. CDR3 coding DNA: TGTGCCAGCAGAACAGCGGATGAGCAGTTCTTC. Using reference TRBV5-6 and TRBJ2-1 for the parts outside the CDR3, the full variable domain is DAGVTQSPTHLIKTRGQQVTLRCSPKSGHDTVSWYQQALGQGPQFIFQYYEEEERQRGNFPDRFSGHQFPNYSSELNVNALLLGDSALYLCASRTADEQFFGPGTRLTVL.

This sequence joins TRBV9 and TRBJ1-3; D perhaps matches TRBD1 (5 bases). This CDR3 has 15 residues. Germline V gene sequence: CDR1 SGDLS, CDR2 YYNGEE. V gave up 0 bases and J gave up 4 bases, with 11 bases separating them. The CDR3 reads CASSVGGGPGNTIYF. For the CDR3, the DNA is TGTGCCAGCAGCGTAGGGGGGGGTCCCGGAAACACCATATATTTT.

This chain connects TRBV10-1 to TRBJ2-5, with 11 bases matching TRBD2. Trimming removed 5 bases from V and 1 base from J; junction bases left unmatched: 3. The CDR3 is 15 amino acids. CDR1 and CDR2 from the germline V gene are WNHNN and SYGVQD (reference sequence). CDR3 coding DNA: TGCGCCAGCAGTCACGGACTAGCGGGCCAAGAGACCCAGTACTTC. Encoded protein: CASSHGLAGQETQYF.

The V gene is TRBV6-5, the J gene TRBJ1-1; 7 bases align to TRBD1. The V gene's germline CDR1 is MNHEY and CDR2 SVGAGI. V lost 6 bases, J lost 3 bases, and 7 bases stayed unmatched. CDR3 length: 14 residues. The CDR3 loop reads CASSAQGTDTEAFF. DNA of the CDR3: TGTGCCAGCAGCGCCCAGGGGACAGACACTGAAGCTTTCTTT.

The chain uses TRBV25-1 and TRBJ2-7; maybe TRBD1 (6 bases). Germline CDR1 MGHDK, CDR2 SYGVNS. This CDR3 contains 12 residues. The V and J ends lost 5 bases and 3 bases respectively, with 8 bases between them. The CDR3 spells CASSQDSYEQYF. DNA for the CDR3: TGTGCCAGCAGTCAGGACAGCTACGAGCAGTACTTC.

The genes are TRBV4-2 and TRBJ2-3; perhaps TRBD2 as D (6 bases). The germline V gene has CDR1 LGHNA and CDR2 YNFKEQ. This CDR3 contains 13 residues. V gave up 2 bases and J gave up 11 bases, with 14 bases separating them. CDR3 DNA: TGTGCCAGCAGCCAAACGGAGGGGACTCGGCAGTATTTT. Translated: CASSQTEGTRQYF.

The chain employs TRBV13 and TRBJ2-1; a possible D gene is TRBD1 (6 bases). The CDR3 consists of 15 residues. V was pared by 8 bases and J by 1 base, with 15 bases between. CDR1 is PRHDT, CDR2 FYEKMQ, per germline (reference sequence). CDR3 protein: CASRPGAVSYNEQFF. CDR3 nucleotide sequence: TGTGCCAGCCGCCCAGGGGCCGTATCCTACAATGAGCAGTTCTTC.

The chain employs TRBV2 and TRBJ1-2, with TRBD1 identical over 10 bases. This CDR3 region has 17 residues. In germline, CDR1 is SNHLY, CDR2 FYNNEI. With 6 bases clipped from V and 3 bases from J, the junction kept 13 bases outside the gene matches. CDR3 coding DNA: TGTGCCAGCAGGGGGAGCTGGACAGGGGGGTTGTACTATGGCTACACCTTC. Protein product: CASRGSWTGGLYYGYTF. The variable domain in full, completed from reference TRBV2 and TRBJ1-2, reads EPEVTQTPSHQVTQMGQEVILRCVPISNHLYFYWYRQILGQKVEFLVSFYNNEISEKSEIFDDQFSVERPDGSNFTLKIRSTKLEDSAMYFCASRGSWTGGLYYGYTFGSGTRLTVV.

V and J are TRBV6-5 and TRBJ2-7, with 7 positions matching TRBD1. Trimming removed 2 bases from V and 4 bases from J; junction bases left unmatched: 8. This CDR3 spans 15 amino acids. The germline CDR1 and CDR2 sequences are MNHEY and SVGAGI. The CDR3 region has the DNA TGTGCCAGCAGTTACGGGAACAGGGGATGGTACGAGCAGTACTTC. It encodes CASSYGNRGWYEQYF.